This TCR beta chain derives from a study of T-cell memory formation after mild COVID-19. TCRdb called the 5' RACE reads again in MiXCR, with one record for every CDR3 protein. The table has approximately 240,000 distinct CDR3 sequences, roughly 15% seen once. The germline V and J ends were trimmed by 5 bases and 0 bases, with 13 bases remaining between them. The V gene's germline CDR1 is SGHTA and CDR2 FQGNSA. This CDR3 spans 15 amino acids. Material: PBMCs or a T cell subset sorted from them (not recorded which). This rearrangement joins TRBV7-2 to TRBJ2-5, with D possibly being TRBD1 (7 bases). The TCR originated in a man younger than 30 who had mild COVID-19 (a few samples of this study predate the infection). Cell type and time point are not known. The CDR3, as DNA: TGTGCCAGCAGCAAGGCGGGGACAGACCAAGAGACCCAGTACTTC. This encodes CASSKAGTDQETQYF.